The 16 T cell receptor beta chains given below trace back to one sample, sequenced in a study of CD8+CD57+ T cells in acquired aplastic anemia. For CDR3 and TCR beta VDJ profiling, genomic DNA was the template used. TCRdb passed the reads through MiXCR, listing each CDR3 protein once. In the table there are some 150,000 distinct CDR3 sequences, 41% of which are singletons. The material sequenced was sorted CD4+, CD8+, or CD8+CD57+ T cells (not recorded which) from PBMCs. These receptors were collected from a human donor in good health, serving as a control.

The J gene is TRBJ2-7, the V gene TRBV29-1; 9 nucleotides agree with TRBD1. In germline, CDR1 is SQVTM, CDR2 ANQGSEA. With 4 bases clipped from V and 9 bases from J, the junction kept 10 bases outside the gene matches. CDR3 size: 13 residues. Written as DNA, the CDR3 is TGCAGCGTTGGGTCGGGACAGGGCATCGGGCAGTACTTC. It translates to CSVGSGQGIGQYF.

Turning to this clonotype: This may be a read error: a much more frequent sequence differs by one nucleotide. This chain links TRBV6-1 with TRBJ1-3; D is unclear. This CDR3 spans 16 amino acids. CDR1 is MNHNS and CDR2 is SASEGT in the germline V gene. In nucleotides, the CDR3 is TGTGCCAGCAGTGAGACGTTGGTGTACTCTGGAACCACCATATATTTT. Translating gives CASSETLVYSGTTIYF.

This clonotype was observed a single time. The V gene is TRBV28, the J gene TRBJ1-4; tentative D call: TRBD1 (6 bases). Trimming cost V 2 bases and J 8 bases, with 9 bases left between them. Germline V gives CDR1 MDHEN, CDR2 SYDVKM. This CDR3 has 13 residues. The CDR3 is CASSLPGQEKLFF. The CDR3 DNA is TGTGCCAGCAGTTTACCCGGACAGGAAAAACTGTTTTTT.

The CDR3 spells CASSHGTGGYGYTF. CDR3 bases: TGTGCCAGCAGCCACGGGACAGGGGGTTATGGCTACACCTTC. The chain employs TRBV28 and TRBJ1-2; 11 bases line up with TRBD1. CDR1 and CDR2 from the germline V gene are MDHEN and SYDVKM. The CDR3 is 14 amino acids. Trimming cost V 6 bases and J 5 bases; bases outside gene matches: 5.

This clonotype was counted only a few times. The rearrangement uses TRBV11-2 and TRBJ2-2, with D unresolved. The CDR3 covers 17 residues. Germline assignment: CDR1 SGHAT and CDR2 FQNNGV. V lost 1 base and J 2 bases, leaving 14 bases between the germline ends. The CDR3 bases are TGTGCCAGCAGCTTAGTTTTAACGGATATTAACACCGGGGAGCTGTTTTTT. As protein: CASSLVLTDINTGELFF.

This clonotype was detected only once. This may arise from a read error, as a much more abundant clone is one base away. CDR3 in DNA: TGTGCCAGCGGCGCAGGTGGGGACAGGGTTTACAATGAGCAGTTCTTC. Protein product: CASGAGGDRVYNEQFF. The chain has TRBV9 and TRBJ2-1; 9 bases align to TRBD1. V was clipped by 7 bases and J by 4 bases; unmatched bases: 12. The length of the CDR3 is 16 residues. In germline, CDR1 is SGDLS, CDR2 YYNGEE.

This clonotype has more than one count but fewer than ten. The gene calls are TRBV25-1 and TRBJ1-1; maybe TRBD1 (6 bases). Trimming took 3 bases from V and 1 from J, leaving 9 bases between them. Germline V CDR1 and CDR2: MGHDK, SYGVNS. CDR3 length: 14 residues. This chain's CDR3 is CASSDDRKNTEAFF. In nucleotides, the CDR3 is TGTGCCAGCAGTGACGACAGGAAGAACACTGAAGCTTTCTTT.

In DNA form, the CDR3 reads TGCGCCAGCAGCCAAGATGGGGCTACTAGCACAGATACGCAGTATTTT. It encodes CASSQDGATSTDTQYF. The chain has TRBV4-1 and TRBJ2-3; D may be TRBD1 (5 bases). Germline assignment: CDR1 MGHRA and CDR2 YSYEKL. V was shortened by 0 bases and J by 0 bases, with 10 bases between the two germline ends. This CDR3 contains 16 residues.

This clonotype was counted once. The J gene is TRBJ1-2, the V gene TRBV2; a possible D gene is TRBD1 (6 bases). The germline V gene encodes CDR1 SNHLY and CDR2 FYNNEI. V lost 5 bases to trimming and J lost 4 bases, with 17 bases between them. This CDR3 comprises 15 residues. The CDR3 nucleotides are TGTGCCAGCAGTAAAGGGGGATGGGGCGGCTATGGCTACACCTTC. Its protein is CASSKGGWGGYGYTF.

The chain has TRBV25-1 and TRBJ1-2; possibly TRBD1 for D (5 bases). V was pared by 1 base and J by 2 bases, with 14 bases between. The CDR3 consists of 16 residues. In germline, CDR1 is MGHDK, CDR2 SYGVNS. The DNA of the CDR3 is TGTGCCAGCAGTGAATCCCCGGGGCGAATGAACTATGGCTACACCTTC. Translating gives CASSESPGRMNYGYTF.

This clonotype has a count of ten or more. CDR3: CASSLEGGRAHEQFF. The CDR3 DNA follows: TGTGCCAGCAGCTTGGAGGGCGGGAGGGCCCATGAGCAGTTCTTC. The chain combines TRBV5-4 with TRBJ2-1; 9 positions agree with TRBD2. V shed 0 bases and J 8 bases; nucleotides not matched to a gene: 6. The CDR3 length is 15 residues. In germline, CDR1 is SGHNT, CDR2 YYREEE (reference sequence).

This clonotype has only a few counts. The chain has TRBV3-1 and TRBJ2-2; unclear D gene. V lost 0 bases and J lost 4, with 6 bases in between. Per germline, CDR1 LGHDT and CDR2 YNNKEL (reference sequence). The CDR3 is made up of 14 amino acids. The CDR3 sequence is CASSQDLVTGELFF. CDR3 bases: TGTGCCAGCAGCCAAGATTTGGTCACCGGGGAGCTGTTTTTT.

The rearrangement uses TRBV12-5 and TRBJ2-3; 9 bases align to TRBD2. Per the germline V gene, CDR1 is LGHNT and CDR2 is FRNRAP. Trimming took 3 bases from V and 9 from J; bases not matched to a gene: 10. This CDR3 spans 15 amino acids. The CDR3 is CASGFSGPSGGTQYF. Written as DNA, the CDR3 is TGTGCTAGTGGTTTTAGCGGCCCCAGCGGGGGGACGCAGTATTTT.

The J gene is TRBJ2-5, the V gene TRBV24-1; D is possibly TRBD1 (6 bases). Germline assignment: CDR1 KGHDR and CDR2 SFDVKD. The CDR3 length is 16 residues. Deletions cut 2 bases from V and 1 base from J, with 13 bases between. CDR3 bases: TGTGCCACCAGTGATTCCAGGGGCCCTTTCCAAGAGACCCAGTACTTC. Protein product: CATSDSRGPFQETQYF.

This clonotype has at least ten counts. V usage is TRBV6-4 and J usage is TRBJ2-3, with 11 bases that match TRBD1. V dropped 4 bases and J dropped 4; count of bases not matched to a gene: 1. The germline V gene has CDR1 MRHNA and CDR2 SNTAGT. CDR3 length equals 14 residues. CDR3 DNA sequence: TGTGCCAGCAGTGGGACAGGGGGCTCAGATACGCAGTATTTT. Translation: CASSGTGGSDTQYF.

The V call is TRBV7-8, the J call TRBJ2-7; tentatively, D is TRBD2 (5 bases). Per the germline V gene, CDR1 is SGHVS and CDR2 is FQNEAQ. The CDR3 totals 17 residues. The V end was cut by 4 bases, the J end by 3 bases, with 22 bases between. The CDR3 protein is CASSSPHSSNHYYEQYF. The CDR3 DNA reads as TGTGCCAGCAGCTCGCCTCATTCTAGCAATCACTACTACGAGCAGTACTTC. Full variable domain (rest looked up from reference TRBV7-8 and TRBJ2-7): GAGVSQSPRYKVAKRGQDVALRCDPISGHVSLFWYQQALGQGPEFLTYFQNEAQLDKSGLPSDRFFAERPEGSVSTLKIQRTQQEDSAVYLCASSSPHSSNHYYEQYFGPGTRLTVT.